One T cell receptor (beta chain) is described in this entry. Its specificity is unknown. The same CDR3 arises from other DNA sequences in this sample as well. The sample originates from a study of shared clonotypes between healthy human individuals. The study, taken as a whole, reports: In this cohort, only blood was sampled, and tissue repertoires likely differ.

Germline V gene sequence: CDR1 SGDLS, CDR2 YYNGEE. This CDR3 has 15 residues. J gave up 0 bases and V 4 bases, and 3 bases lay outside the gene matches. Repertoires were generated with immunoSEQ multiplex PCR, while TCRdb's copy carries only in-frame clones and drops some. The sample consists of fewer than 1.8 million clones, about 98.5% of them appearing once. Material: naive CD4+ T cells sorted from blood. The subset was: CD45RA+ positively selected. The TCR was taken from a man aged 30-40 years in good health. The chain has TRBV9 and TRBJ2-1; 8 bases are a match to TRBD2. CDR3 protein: CASSPSGSSYNEQFF. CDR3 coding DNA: TGTGCCAGCAGCCCCAGCGGGAGCTCCTACAATGAGCAGTTCTTC.